These 23 T cell receptor beta chains were sequenced from one sample in a study of beta chain features in type 1 diabetes. All of the isolated RNA was reverse transcribed, so expressed TCRB transcripts were sequenced. Some clones are missing from TCRdb's copy, which holds only in-frame ones; the method was immunoSEQ multiplex PCR. Of 350,000 to 400,000 clones in the sample, less than 15% were seen once. Sequencing was done on a sample of naive CD4+ T cells from blood. The receptors were gathered from a woman younger than 35 in good health.

This sequence joins TRBV9 and TRBJ2-5; tentative D call: TRBD2 (6 bases). CDR3 length: 13 residues. Looked up from germline, CDR1 is SGDLS and CDR2 is YYNGEE. Trimming cost V 0 bases and J 4 bases, with 7 bases left between them. The CDR3 DNA follows: TGTGCCAGCAGCGTAGGTAGCGGAGAGACCCAGTACTTC. Its protein is CASSVGSGETQYF.

This clone was counted only a few times. The rearrangement joins TRBV27 to TRBJ2-2; TRBD2 aligns across 8 bases. The germline CDR1 and CDR2 sequences are MNHEY and SMNVEV (reference sequence). Germline trimming cut 6 bases from V and 1 base from J; bases unmatched to any gene: 1. The CDR3 has 14 amino acids. The CDR3 nucleotides read TGTGCCAGCAGCACTAGCGGGAACACCGGGGAGCTGTTTTTT. Protein product: CASSTSGNTGELFF.

The gene calls are TRBV2 and TRBJ1-5; no clear D gene. The germline V gene has CDR1 SNHLY and CDR2 FYNNEI. This CDR3 is built from 13 residues. The V end lost 6 bases, the J end lost 2 bases, and 8 bases lay between the germline ends. CDR3 nucleotide sequence: TGTGCCAGCAGAGGAGAAGGCAATCAGCCCCAGCATTTT. This codes for CASRGEGNQPQHF.

The V and J genes are TRBV4-1 and TRBJ2-1, with D perhaps TRBD2 (6 bases). Germline V lookup: CDR1 MGHRA, CDR2 YSYEKL. V was cut by 3 bases and J by 5 bases, with 14 bases left in between. This CDR3 region has 15 residues. DNA for the CDR3: TGCGCCAGCAGCCAGCACGGGACTCTGAACAATGAGCAGTTCTTC. Translation gives CASSQHGTLNNEQFF.

This clone was found a few times. The chain is built from TRBV7-2 and TRBJ2-3, with 9 nucleotides matching TRBD2. Germline V gene lookup returns CDR1 SGHTA and CDR2 FQGNSA. J was trimmed by 5 bases and V by 5 bases; bases with no gene match: 11. The CDR3 runs 16 residues. CDR3 loop: CASSNQLAGWGDTQYF. For the CDR3, the DNA is TGTGCCAGCAGCAATCAGCTAGCGGGATGGGGAGATACGCAGTATTTT.

The V call is TRBV4-3, the J call TRBJ1-2, with 10 nucleotides matching TRBD1. CDR1 and CDR2 from the germline V gene are LGHNA and YSLEER. The CDR3 spans 14 residues. J gave up 8 bases and V 0 bases, and 3 bases lay outside the gene matches. CDR3: CASSQEGTGVGYTF. The CDR3 DNA reads TGCGCCAGCAGCCAAGAAGGGACAGGGGTCGGCTACACCTTC.

This clone was recorded a few times. This sequence joins TRBV5-1 and TRBJ1-1, with TRBD1 matching 8 bases. Germline loops: CDR1 SGHRS, CDR2 YFSETQ. The J segment lost 3 bases and the V segment lost 4 bases, leaving 11 bases of the junction unmatched. The CDR3 totals 16 residues. This chain's CDR3 is CASSKTQGARYTEAFF. The CDR3 DNA reads TGCGCCAGCAGCAAAACCCAGGGGGCACGGTACACTGAAGCTTTCTTT.

The chain recombines TRBV6-1 with TRBJ2-7; 9 nucleotides match TRBD1. The CDR3 has 19 residues. Germline trimming cut 3 bases from V and 5 bases from J; bases unmatched to any gene: 20. Germline V CDR1 and CDR2: MNHNS, SASEGT. The CDR3 loop reads CASSDRDRDPNGSVDEQYF. The CDR3 DNA reads as TGTGCCAGCAGTGACCGGGACAGGGATCCCAACGGGTCGGTGGACGAGCAGTACTTC.

This clone was seen more than once but under ten times. The chain has TRBV7-8 and TRBJ2-7; D perhaps matches TRBD2 (6 bases). Germline V gene sequence: CDR1 SGHVS, CDR2 FQNEAQ. The CDR3 is 13 residues long. Trimming pared 5 bases from V and 6 bases from J, leaving 14 bases between. Here the CDR3 reads CASSTAGSSEQYF. The CDR3 bases are TGTGCCAGCAGCACAGCGGGTTCCAGCGAGCAGTACTTC. Full variable domain (outside the CDR3, taken from reference TRBV7-8 and TRBJ2-7): GAGVSQSPRYKVAKRGQDVALRCDPISGHVSLFWYQQALGQGPEFLTYFQNEAQLDKSGLPSDRFFAERPEGSVSTLKIQRTQQEDSAVYLCASSTAGSSEQYFGPGTRLTVT.

The CDR3 reads CASSLGRRSNYGYTF. The CDR3, as DNA: TGTGCCAGCAGCTTAGGACGGAGGTCTAACTATGGCTACACCTTC. The V gene is TRBV7-2, the J gene TRBJ1-2, with D unclear. V was pared by 1 base and J by 0 bases, with 9 bases between. The CDR3 has 15 amino acids. The germline gives CDR1 SGHTA, CDR2 FQGNSA.

The chain joins TRBV2 to TRBJ2-3; D not certain. This CDR3 comprises 15 residues. V lost 0 bases to trimming and J lost 0 bases, with 7 bases between them. Germline CDR1 is SNHLY and CDR2 is FYNNEI. DNA of the CDR3: TGTGCCAGCAGTGAAGCTAGTGCTAGCACAGATACGCAGTATTTT. This encodes CASSEASASTDTQYF.

This clone has only a few counts. The CDR3 nucleotides read TGTGCCAGCAGCTTGCCACGGGGAAAAGCTAACTATGGCTACACCTTC. Its translation: CASSLPRGKANYGYTF. The gene calls are TRBV7-9 and TRBJ1-2; D is uncertain. CDR3 length equals 16 residues. The germline gives CDR1 SEHNR, CDR2 FQNEAQ (reference sequence). Trimming pared 3 bases from V and 0 bases from J, leaving 14 bases between. Full variable domain (missing parts from reference TRBV7-9 and TRBJ1-2): DTGVSQNPRHKITKRGQNVTFRCDPISEHNRLYWYRQTLGQGPEFLTYFQNEAQLEKSRLLSDRFSAERPKGSFSTLEIQRTEQGDSAMYLCASSLPRGKANYGYTFGSGTRLTVV.

This clone has more than one count but fewer than ten. The V call is TRBV29-1, the J call TRBJ1-3; 9 bases align to TRBD1. Trimming cost V 7 bases and J 0 bases; bases outside gene matches: 7. Per the germline V gene, CDR1 is SQVTM and CDR2 is ANQGSEA. The CDR3 length is 15 residues. CDR3 loop: CSARQGVPSGNTIYF. CDR3 in DNA: TGCAGCGCCCGACAGGGGGTTCCCTCTGGAAACACCATATATTTT.

This clone was detected a few times. The genes are TRBV7-2 and TRBJ2-1; D is possibly TRBD2 (6 bases). The CDR3 consists of 15 residues. Germline-derived CDR1 and CDR2 are SGHTA and FQGNSA. Trimming removed 5 bases from V and 4 bases from J, with 15 bases in between. The CDR3 nucleotides are TGTGCCAGCAGCGACCTAGGAGGGTCGTACAATGAGCAGTTCTTC. Translating gives CASSDLGGSYNEQFF.

This clone was counted a few times. The gene calls are TRBV29-1 and TRBJ2-7; 8 bases agree with TRBD1. The V and J ends lost 7 bases and 1 base, in that order; junction bases with no gene match: 6. In germline, CDR1 is SQVTM, CDR2 ANQGSEA. This CDR3 is built from 13 residues. This CDR3 is CSGGQGGSYEQYF. CDR3 nucleotides: TGCAGCGGCGGACAGGGAGGATCCTACGAGCAGTACTTC.

V and J are TRBV7-2 and TRBJ2-1, with 10 positions matching TRBD2. The CDR3 covers 14 residues. After removal of 5 bases from V and 5 bases from J, the junction contained 3 bases not matched to a gene. Germline CDR1 and CDR2: SGHTA and FQGNSA. Here the CDR3 DNA reads TGTGCCAGCAGCCCAGGGACTAGCGACAATGAGCAGTTCTTC. Translation gives CASSPGTSDNEQFF.

This clone has only a few counts. The sample carries other DNA sequences with the same CDR3. J is TRBJ2-1 and V is TRBV30; the D gene is possibly TRBD2 (6 bases). Germline lookup yields CDR1 GTSNPN and CDR2 SVGIG (reference sequence). CDR3 length equals 12 residues. The V end was cut by 4 bases, the J end by 4 bases, with 8 bases between. The CDR3: CAWTAGYNEQFF. CDR3 bases: TGTGCCTGGACGGCGGGGTACAATGAGCAGTTCTTC. The whole variable domain, remainder taken from reference TRBV30 and TRBJ2-1, is SQTIHQWPATLVQPVGSPLSLECTVEGTSNPNLYWYRQAAGRGLQLLFYSVGIGQISSEVPQNLSASRPQDRQFILSSKKLLLSDSGFYLCAWTAGYNEQFFGPGTRLTVL.

The CDR3 region is CASSEVQHSYNEQFF. DNA for the CDR3: TGTGCCAGCAGTGAAGTACAGCACTCCTACAATGAGCAGTTCTTC. This chain links TRBV2 with TRBJ2-1; no firm D call. The CDR3 is 15 amino acids. V lost 1 base, J lost 0 bases, and 7 bases lay in between. CDR1 and CDR2 from the germline V gene are SNHLY and FYNNEI.

The chain combines TRBV19 with TRBJ2-5, with D maybe TRBD2 (7 bases). Trimming cost V 1 base and J 10 bases, with 13 bases left between them. The germline V gene encodes CDR1 LNHDA and CDR2 SQIVND (reference sequence). The CDR3 runs to 13 residues. CDR3 sequence: CASSIAHREGQYF. CDR3 DNA sequence: TGTGCCAGTAGTATAGCTCACAGGGAGGGCCAGTACTTC.

This clone was counted a few times. The V gene is TRBV2, the J gene TRBJ1-5; TRBD1 matches at 10 bases. Germline loops: CDR1 SNHLY, CDR2 FYNNEI. J was trimmed by 3 bases and V by 4 bases; bases with no gene match: 6. CDR3 size: 16 residues. The CDR3 reads CASSAPGQGPNQPQHF. CDR3 DNA sequence: TGTGCCAGCAGTGCTCCGGGACAGGGGCCCAATCAGCCCCAGCATTTT.

The sample holds a few counts of this clone. V is TRBV7-2 and J is TRBJ2-2, with 7 bases aligning to TRBD2. Germline V gene data show CDR1 as SGHTA and CDR2 as FQGNSA. This CDR3 is 16 amino acids long. The V gene end was trimmed by 6 bases and the J gene end by 5 bases; junction bases not matched to a gene: 12. The DNA for the CDR3 is TGTGCCAGCAGGGGTGTGAGCGGGATGGAAACCGGGGAGCTGTTTTTT. It yields the protein CASRGVSGMETGELFF.

Only a few counts were recorded for this clone. The chain carries TRBV5-1 and TRBJ2-1; D is uncertain. Germline V gene sequence: CDR1 SGHRS, CDR2 YFSETQ. This CDR3 spans 15 amino acids. Deletions cut 0 bases from V and 9 bases from J, with 16 bases between. The CDR3 here is CASSLAPASPSEQFF. CDR3 in DNA: TGCGCCAGCAGCTTGGCCCCCGCTTCTCCCAGTGAGCAGTTCTTC.

This clone appeared a few times. Here the CDR3 DNA reads TGCGCCAGCAGCTTGGGGCCCGAGGGAGAGACCCAGTACTTC. Amino acid sequence: CASSLGPEGETQYF. V and J are TRBV5-1 and TRBJ2-5; a weak D match, TRBD2 (5 bases). The CDR3 covers 14 residues. Germline V gene lookup returns CDR1 SGHRS and CDR2 YFSETQ. V was trimmed by 0 bases and J by 4 bases, leaving 10 bases between them.